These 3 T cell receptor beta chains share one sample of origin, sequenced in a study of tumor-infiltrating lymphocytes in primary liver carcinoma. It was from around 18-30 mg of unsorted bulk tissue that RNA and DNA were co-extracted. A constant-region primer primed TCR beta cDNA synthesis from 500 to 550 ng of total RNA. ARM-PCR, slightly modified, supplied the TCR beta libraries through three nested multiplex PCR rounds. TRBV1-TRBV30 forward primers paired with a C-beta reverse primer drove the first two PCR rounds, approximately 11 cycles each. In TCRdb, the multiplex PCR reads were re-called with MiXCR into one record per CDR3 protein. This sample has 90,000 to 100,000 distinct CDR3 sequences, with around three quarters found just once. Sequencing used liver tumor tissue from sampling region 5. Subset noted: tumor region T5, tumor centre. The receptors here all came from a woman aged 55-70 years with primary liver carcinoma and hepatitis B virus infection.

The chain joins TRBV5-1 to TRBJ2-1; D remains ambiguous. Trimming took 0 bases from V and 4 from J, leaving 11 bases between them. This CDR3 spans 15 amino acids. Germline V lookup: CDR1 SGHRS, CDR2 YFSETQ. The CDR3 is CASSLGSEEYNEQFF. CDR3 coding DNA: TGCGCCAGCAGCTTGGGGAGTGAGGAATACAATGAGCAGTTCTTC.

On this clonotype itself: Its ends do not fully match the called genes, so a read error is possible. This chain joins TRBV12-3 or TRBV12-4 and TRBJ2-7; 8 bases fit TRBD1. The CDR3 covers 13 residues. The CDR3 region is CASSSSWVRGQYF. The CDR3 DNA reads TGTGCCAGCAGTTCGTCATGGGTCAGGGGGCAGTATTTC.

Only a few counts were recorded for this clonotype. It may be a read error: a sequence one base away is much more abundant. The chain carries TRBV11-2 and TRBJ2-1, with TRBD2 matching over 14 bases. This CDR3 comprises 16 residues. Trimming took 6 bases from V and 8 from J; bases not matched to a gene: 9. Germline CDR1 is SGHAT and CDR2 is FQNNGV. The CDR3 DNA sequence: TGTGCCAGCAGGAGACTAGCGGGAGGGCCGAGGGATGAGCAGTTCTTC. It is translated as CASRRLAGGPRDEQFF.